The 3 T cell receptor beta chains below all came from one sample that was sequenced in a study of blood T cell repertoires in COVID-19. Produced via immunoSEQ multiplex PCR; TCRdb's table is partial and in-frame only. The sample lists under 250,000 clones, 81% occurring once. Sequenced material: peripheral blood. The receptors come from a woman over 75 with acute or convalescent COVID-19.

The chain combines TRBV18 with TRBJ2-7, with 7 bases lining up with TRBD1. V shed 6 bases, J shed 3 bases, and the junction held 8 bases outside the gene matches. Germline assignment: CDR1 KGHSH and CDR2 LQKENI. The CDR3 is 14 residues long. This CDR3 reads CASSFGTVDYEQYF. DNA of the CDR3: TGTGCCAGCTCTTTTGGGACAGTGGACTACGAGCAGTACTTC.

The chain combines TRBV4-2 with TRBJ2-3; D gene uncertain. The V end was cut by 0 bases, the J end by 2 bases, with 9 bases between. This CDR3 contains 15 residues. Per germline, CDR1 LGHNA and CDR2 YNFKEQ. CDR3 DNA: TGTGCCAGCAGCCAAGAGAGATGGGCCACAGATACGCAGTATTTT. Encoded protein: CASSQERWATDTQYF.

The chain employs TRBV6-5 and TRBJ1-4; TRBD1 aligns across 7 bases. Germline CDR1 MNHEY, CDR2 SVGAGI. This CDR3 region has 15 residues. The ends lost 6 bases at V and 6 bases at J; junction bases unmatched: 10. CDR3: CASSDRPGGHEKLFF. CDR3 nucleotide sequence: TGTGCCAGCAGCGACCGTCCAGGGGGGCATGAAAAACTGTTTTTT.